A single sample is the source of the 2 T cell receptor beta chains below, sequenced in a study of radiotherapy plus CTLA-4 blockade in lung cancer. Method: immunoSEQ multiplex PCR; TCRdb's copy keeps in-frame clones and lacks some. This table has 75,000 to 95,000 clones, around 72% appearing once. Sequenced here: peripheral blood, sampled from a patient treated with radiotherapy plus ipilimumab. All receptors come from a human donor with non-small cell lung cancer that progressed on radiotherapy plus ipilimumab.

The rearrangement uses TRBV5-4 and TRBJ1-1; D is uncertain. CDR3 length: 15 amino acids. Trimming removed 0 bases at V and 0 bases at J, with 9 bases between. Germline-derived CDR1 and CDR2 are SGHNT and YYREEE (reference sequence). CDR3 amino acids: CASSLESGLNTEAFF. CDR3 bases: TGTGCCAGCAGCTTGGAAAGCGGTTTGAACACTGAAGCTTTCTTT.

This clone was found once. The chain couples TRBV27 to TRBJ1-1; weak D call: TRBD1 (5 bases). The V gene lost 2 bases and the J gene lost 4 bases, with 8 bases spanning the gap. CDR1 and CDR2 (germline): MNHEY, SMNVEV (reference sequence). This CDR3 is 13 amino acids long. Here the CDR3 reads CASSLAGLTEAFF. The CDR3 bases are TGTGCCAGCAGTTTAGCAGGGCTCACTGAAGCTTTCTTT.